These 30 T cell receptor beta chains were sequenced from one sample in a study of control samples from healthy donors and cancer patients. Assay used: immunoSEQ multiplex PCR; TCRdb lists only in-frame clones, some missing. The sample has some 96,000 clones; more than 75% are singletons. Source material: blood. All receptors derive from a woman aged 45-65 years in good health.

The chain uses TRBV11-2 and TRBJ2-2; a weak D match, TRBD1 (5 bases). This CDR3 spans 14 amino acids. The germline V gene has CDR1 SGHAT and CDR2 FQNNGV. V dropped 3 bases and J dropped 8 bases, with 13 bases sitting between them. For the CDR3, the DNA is TGTGCCAGCAGCTTTGGAAGGGGCTCGGGGGAGCTGTTTTTT. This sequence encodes CASSFGRGSGELFF.

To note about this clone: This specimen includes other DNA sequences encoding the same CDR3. The CDR3 sequence: CASGLTGQANTEAFF. In DNA, the CDR3 is TGTGCTAGTGGTTTGACCGGACAGGCGAACACTGAAGCTTTCTTT. The J gene is TRBJ1-1, the V gene TRBV12-5, with 7 bases matching TRBD1. V lost 2 bases, J lost 1 base, and 4 bases stayed unmatched. The CDR3 contains 15 residues. Looked up from germline, CDR1 is LGHNT and CDR2 is FRNRAP.

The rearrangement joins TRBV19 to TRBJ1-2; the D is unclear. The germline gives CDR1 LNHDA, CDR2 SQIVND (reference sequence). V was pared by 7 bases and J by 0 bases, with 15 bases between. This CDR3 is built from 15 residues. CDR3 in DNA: TGTGCCAGTACCTCCCTGGCATTCTCTAACTATGGCTACACCTTC. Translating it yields CASTSLAFSNYGYTF.

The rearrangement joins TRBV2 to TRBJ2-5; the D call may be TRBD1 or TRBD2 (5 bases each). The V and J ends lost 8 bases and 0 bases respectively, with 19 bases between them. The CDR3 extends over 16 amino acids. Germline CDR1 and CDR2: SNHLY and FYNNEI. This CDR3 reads CASLAGTGPYQETQYF. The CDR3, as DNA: TGTGCCAGCTTGGCCGGGACCGGACCTTACCAAGAGACCCAGTACTTC.

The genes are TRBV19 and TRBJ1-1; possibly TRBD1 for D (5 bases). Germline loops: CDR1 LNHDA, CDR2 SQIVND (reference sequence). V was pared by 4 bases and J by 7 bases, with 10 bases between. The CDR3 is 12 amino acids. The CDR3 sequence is CASSKTVYEAFF. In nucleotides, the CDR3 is TGTGCCAGTAGTAAGACAGTCTATGAAGCTTTCTTT.

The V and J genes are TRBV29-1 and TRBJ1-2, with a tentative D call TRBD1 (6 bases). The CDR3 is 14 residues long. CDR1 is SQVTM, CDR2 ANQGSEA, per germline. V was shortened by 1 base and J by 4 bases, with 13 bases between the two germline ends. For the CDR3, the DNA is TGCAGCGTTGAAGCCCCAGGACAGCCCTATGGCTACACCTTC. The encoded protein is CSVEAPGQPYGYTF.

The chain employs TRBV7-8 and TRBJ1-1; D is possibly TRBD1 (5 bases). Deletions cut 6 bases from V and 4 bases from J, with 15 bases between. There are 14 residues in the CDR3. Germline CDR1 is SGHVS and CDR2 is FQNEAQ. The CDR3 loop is CASSFESGSTEAFF. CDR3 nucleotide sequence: TGTGCCAGCAGTTTTGAATCAGGGAGCACTGAAGCTTTCTTT.

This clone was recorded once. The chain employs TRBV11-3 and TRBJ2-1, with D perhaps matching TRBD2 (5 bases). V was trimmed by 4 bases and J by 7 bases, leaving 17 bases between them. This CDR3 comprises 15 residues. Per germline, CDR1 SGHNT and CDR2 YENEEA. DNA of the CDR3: TGTGCCAGCAGCTCAGGATCATGGGAGAGTAATGAGCAGTTCTTC. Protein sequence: CASSSGSWESNEQFF.

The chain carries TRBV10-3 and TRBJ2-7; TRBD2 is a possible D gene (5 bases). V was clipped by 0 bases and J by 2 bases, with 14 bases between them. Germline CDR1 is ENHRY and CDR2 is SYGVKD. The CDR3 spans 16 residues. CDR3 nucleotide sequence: TGTGCCATCAGTGAGTCCGCCACTCGGCGGGCCTACGAGCAGTACTTC. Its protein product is CAISESATRRAYEQYF.

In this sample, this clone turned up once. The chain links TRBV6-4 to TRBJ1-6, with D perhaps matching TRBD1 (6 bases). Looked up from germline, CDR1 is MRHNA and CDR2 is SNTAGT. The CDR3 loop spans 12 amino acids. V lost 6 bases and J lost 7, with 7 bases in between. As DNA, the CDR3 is TGTGCCAGCAGCACAGGGAATTCACCCCTCCACTTT. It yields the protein CASSTGNSPLHF.

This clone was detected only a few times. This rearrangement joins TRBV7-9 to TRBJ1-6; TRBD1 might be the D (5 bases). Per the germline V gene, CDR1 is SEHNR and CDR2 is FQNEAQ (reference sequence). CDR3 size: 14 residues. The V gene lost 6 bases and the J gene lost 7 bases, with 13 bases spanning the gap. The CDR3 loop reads CASRSGGENSPLHF. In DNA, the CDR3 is TGTGCCAGCAGGTCTGGAGGGGAAAATTCACCCCTCCACTTT.

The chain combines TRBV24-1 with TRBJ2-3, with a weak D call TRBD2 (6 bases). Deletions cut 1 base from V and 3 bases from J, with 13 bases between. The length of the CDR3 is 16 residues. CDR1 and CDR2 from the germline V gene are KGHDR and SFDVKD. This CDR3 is CATSDFALAGTDTQYF. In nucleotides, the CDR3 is TGTGCCACCAGTGATTTCGCACTAGCTGGTACAGATACGCAGTATTTT.

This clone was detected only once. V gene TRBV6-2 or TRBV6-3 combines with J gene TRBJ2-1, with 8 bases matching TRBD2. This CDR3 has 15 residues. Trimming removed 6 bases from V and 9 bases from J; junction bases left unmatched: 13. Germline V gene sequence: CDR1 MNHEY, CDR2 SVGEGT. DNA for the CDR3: TGTGCCAGCAGCCCCTCCAGCGGGAGAATAAGTGAGCAGTTCTTC. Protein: CASSPSSGRISEQFF.

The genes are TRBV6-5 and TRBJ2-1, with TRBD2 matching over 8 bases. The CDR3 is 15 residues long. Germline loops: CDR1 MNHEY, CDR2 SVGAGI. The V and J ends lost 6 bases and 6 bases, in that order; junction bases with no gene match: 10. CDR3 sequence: CASRGSGRVRNEQFF. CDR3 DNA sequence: TGTGCCAGCAGAGGGAGCGGGAGAGTTCGCAATGAGCAGTTCTTC.

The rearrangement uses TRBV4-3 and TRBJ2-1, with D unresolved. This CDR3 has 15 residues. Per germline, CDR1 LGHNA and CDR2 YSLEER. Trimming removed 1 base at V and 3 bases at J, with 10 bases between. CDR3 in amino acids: CASSQVGTDYNEQFF. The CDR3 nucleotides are TGCGCCAGCAGCCAAGTAGGCACAGACTACAATGAGCAGTTCTTC.

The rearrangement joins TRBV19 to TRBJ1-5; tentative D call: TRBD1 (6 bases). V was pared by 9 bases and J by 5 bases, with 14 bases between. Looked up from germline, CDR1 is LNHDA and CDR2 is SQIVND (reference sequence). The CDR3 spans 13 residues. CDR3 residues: CASNTGYDQPQHF. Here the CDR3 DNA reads TGTGCCAGCAACACAGGGTATGATCAGCCCCAGCATTTT.

The CDR3 coding sequence is TGTGCCTGGAGTCCGATCTCAGGAGCTTTCTTT. Encoded protein: CAWSPISGAFF. V usage is TRBV30 and J usage is TRBJ1-1; D is undetermined. V was clipped by 2 bases and J by 10 bases, with 11 bases between them. Germline loops: CDR1 GTSNPN, CDR2 SVGIG (reference sequence). The CDR3 contains 11 residues.

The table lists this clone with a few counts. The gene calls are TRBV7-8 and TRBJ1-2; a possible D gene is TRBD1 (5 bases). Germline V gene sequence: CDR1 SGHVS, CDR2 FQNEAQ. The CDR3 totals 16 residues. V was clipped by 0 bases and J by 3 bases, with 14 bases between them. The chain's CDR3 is CASSLAGGGEYYGYTF. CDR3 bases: TGTGCCAGCAGCTTAGCGGGGGGAGGCGAGTACTATGGCTACACCTTC.

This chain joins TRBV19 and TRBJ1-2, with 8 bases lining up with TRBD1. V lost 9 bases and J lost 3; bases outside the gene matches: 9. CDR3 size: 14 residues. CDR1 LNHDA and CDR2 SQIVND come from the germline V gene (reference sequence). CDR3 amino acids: CASLGQAGDYGYTF. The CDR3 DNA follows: TGTGCCAGCCTGGGACAGGCGGGCGACTATGGCTACACCTTC.

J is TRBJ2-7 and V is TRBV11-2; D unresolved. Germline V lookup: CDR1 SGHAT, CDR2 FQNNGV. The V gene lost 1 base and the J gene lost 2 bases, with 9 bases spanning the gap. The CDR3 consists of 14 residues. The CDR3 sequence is CASSLGGSTYEQYV. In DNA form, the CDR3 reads TGTGCCAGCAGCTTAGGAGGATCTACCTACGAGCAGTACGTC.

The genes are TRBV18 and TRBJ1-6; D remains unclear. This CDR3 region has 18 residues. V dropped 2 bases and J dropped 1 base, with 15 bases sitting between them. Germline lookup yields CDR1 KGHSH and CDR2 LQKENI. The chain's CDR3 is CASSPVARSGSYNSPLHF. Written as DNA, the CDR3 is TGTGCCAGCTCACCAGTCGCCAGATCGGGTTCCTATAATTCACCCCTCCACTTT.

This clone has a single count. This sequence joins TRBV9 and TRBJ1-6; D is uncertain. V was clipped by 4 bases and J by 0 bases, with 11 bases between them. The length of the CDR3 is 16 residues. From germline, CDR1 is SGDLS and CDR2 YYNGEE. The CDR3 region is CASSKGSLSYNSPLHF. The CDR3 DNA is TGTGCCAGCAGCAAAGGCTCCCTCTCCTATAATTCACCCCTCCACTTT.

The CDR3 nucleotides read TGTGCCAGTAGTATAGCTACGGGCCCCGGGGCAGATACGCAGTATTTT. Translated: CASSIATGPGADTQYF. The chain links TRBV19 to TRBJ2-3, with D possibly TRBD2 on 5 matching bases. From germline, CDR1 is LNHDA and CDR2 SQIVND (reference sequence). Trimming stripped 1 base from V and 4 bases from J, with 15 bases between. The CDR3 has 16 residues.

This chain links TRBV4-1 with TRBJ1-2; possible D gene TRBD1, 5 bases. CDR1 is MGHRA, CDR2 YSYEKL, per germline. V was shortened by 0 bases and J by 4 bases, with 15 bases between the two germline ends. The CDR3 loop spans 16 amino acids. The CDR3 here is CASSQDRTSTSYGYTF. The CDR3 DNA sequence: TGCGCCAGCAGCCAAGATCGGACAAGCACATCCTATGGCTACACCTTC.

This chain's CDR3 is CASSRGLGAFF. The CDR3 bases are TGTGCCAGCAGCCGCGGTCTAGGGGCTTTCTTT. The rearrangement uses TRBV3-1 (or the pseudogene TRBV3-2) and TRBJ1-1; D unresolved. Looked up from germline, CDR1 is LGHDT and CDR2 is YNNKEL (reference sequence). Between the trimmed V and J ends, which lost 4 bases and 11 bases, there was a span of 11 bases. The CDR3 contains 11 residues.

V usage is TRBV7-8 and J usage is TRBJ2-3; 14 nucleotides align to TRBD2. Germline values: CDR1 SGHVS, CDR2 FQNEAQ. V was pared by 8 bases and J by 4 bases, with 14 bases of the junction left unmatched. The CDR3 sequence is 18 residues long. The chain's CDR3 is CASSAPAGTSGSADTQYF. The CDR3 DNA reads TGTGCCAGCTCAGCCCCTGCCGGGACTAGCGGGAGCGCAGATACGCAGTATTTT.

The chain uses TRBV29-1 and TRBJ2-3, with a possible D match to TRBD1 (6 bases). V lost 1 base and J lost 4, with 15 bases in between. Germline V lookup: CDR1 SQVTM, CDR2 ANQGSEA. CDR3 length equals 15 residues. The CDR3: CSVEAGVVGADTQYF. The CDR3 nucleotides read TGCAGCGTTGAAGCAGGGGTAGTGGGCGCAGATACGCAGTATTTT.

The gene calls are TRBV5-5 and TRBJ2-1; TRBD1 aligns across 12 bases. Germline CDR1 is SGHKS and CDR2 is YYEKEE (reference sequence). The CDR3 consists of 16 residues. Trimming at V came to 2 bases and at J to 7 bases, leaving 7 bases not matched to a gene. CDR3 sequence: CASSFSGTGGRNEQFF. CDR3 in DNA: TGTGCCAGCAGCTTCTCTGGGACAGGGGGCAGGAATGAGCAGTTCTTC.

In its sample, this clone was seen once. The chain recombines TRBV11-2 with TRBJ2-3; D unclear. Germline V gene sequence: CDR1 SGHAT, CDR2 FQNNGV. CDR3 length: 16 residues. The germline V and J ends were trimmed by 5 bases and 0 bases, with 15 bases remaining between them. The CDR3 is CASSPRNSGSTDTQYF. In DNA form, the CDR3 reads TGTGCCAGCAGCCCAAGAAACAGTGGAAGCACAGATACGCAGTATTTT.

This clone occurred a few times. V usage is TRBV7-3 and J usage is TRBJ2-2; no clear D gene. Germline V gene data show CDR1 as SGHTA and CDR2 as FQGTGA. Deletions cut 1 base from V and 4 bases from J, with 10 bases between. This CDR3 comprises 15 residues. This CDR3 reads CASSLSMGSTGELFF. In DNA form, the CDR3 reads TGTGCCAGCAGCTTAAGTATGGGGTCCACCGGGGAGCTGTTTTTT.